These T cell receptor beta chains were read from a single sample in a study of OX40 agonist ivuxolimab in advanced cancers. Libraries were prepared by immunoSEQ multiplex PCR; TCRdb keeps only in-frame clonotypes and omits some of them. This table has around 95,000 clones, more than 85% appearing once. This material consisted of CD4+ or CD8+ T cells sorted from blood, taken in a trial of the OX40 agonist ivuxolimab. The receptors originated from an adult with an advanced solid tumor such as melanoma, head and neck, liver or kidney cancer. Both conserved end residues are part of each CDR3.

J,V,CDR3
TRBJ2-1,TRBV5-4,CASSLGSGGSYNEQFF
TRBJ1-5,TRBV12-5,CASGLSNQPQHF
TRBJ2-5,TRBV7-7,CASSPRIGSFKQETQYF
TRBJ2-7,TRBV19,CASSIRAGGTYEQYF
TRBJ2-4,TRBV5-4,CASSLGGLKNIQYF
TRBJ2-5,TRBV5-4,CASSTAGPQETQYF
TRBJ2-1,TRBV25-1,CASSELGGDGYNEQFF
TRBJ1-5,TRBV7-2,CASSLDGTRNQPQHF
TRBJ2-1,TRBV20-1,CSAPHMDEQFF
TRBJ2-7,TRBV7-8,CASSLAPTGVYEQYF
TRBJ2-7,TRBV10-3,CAISESVGVYEQYF
TRBJ1-4,TRBV14,CASSPRSSPTNEKLFF
TRBJ1-2,TRBV4-2,CASSLDRTYGYTF
TRBJ1-1,TRBV4-1,CASTTGHTNTEAFF
TRBJ2-3,TRBV2,CASSEGGDTQYF
TRBJ1-6,TRBV7-3,CASSRADNSPLHF
TRBJ2-1,TRBV6-1,CASSEFAGYNEQFF
TRBJ2-1,TRBV10-3,CAISPSGGTLQFF
TRBJ1-6,TRBV12-5,CASGRRPSWNSPLHF
TRBJ2-1,TRBV6-5,CAGGPNLYNEQFF
TRBJ1-4,TRBV5-5,CASSFGDRGGEKLFF
TRBJ1-2,TRBV6-1,CASSAQGASYTF
TRBJ2-7,TRBV28,CASSLWDTYYEQYF
TRBJ2-5,TRBV18,CASSPLAGAGETQYF
TRBJ2-1,TRBV7-2,CASSRHRGTSGTNEQFF
TRBJ2-2,TRBV30,CAWSRGANTGELFF
TRBJ2-7,TRBV18,CASSRGLAGGYEQYF
TRBJ1-4,TRBV11-1,CASSSDRGSEKLFF
TRBJ2-5,TRBV6-1,CASGWDSQETQYF
TRBJ1-1,TRBV2,CASVKADLNTEAFF
TRBJ1-3,TRBV30,CAWDWGSAGNTIYF